The 32 T cell receptor beta chains below come from one sample, sequenced in a study of cytomegalovirus exposure and HLA in healthy donors. 60 Vbeta and 13 Jbeta primers were used in PCR. Sequencing used immunoSEQ multiplex PCR; TCRdb keeps in-frame clones, though not all of them. The sample has 130,000 or so clones, about 70% seen once; the top ten hold 2% to 3%. Sequenced sample: PBMCs. The receptors derive from a woman in her 40s in good health and CMV-seronegative.

This clone appeared once. The CDR3 carries no conserved terminal phenylalanine or tryptophan, so it likely arises from a read error. Here the CDR3 reads CASIPTDARGNNSPLHL. The CDR3 coding sequence is TGTGCCAGCATCCCGACAGATGCTCGGGGGAATAATTCACCCCTCCACCTT. The chain carries TRBV7-9 and TRBJ1-6, with D possibly TRBD1 on 5 matching bases. CDR3 size: 17 residues. Trimming stripped 7 bases from V and 5 bases from J, with 21 bases between. From germline, CDR1 is SEHNR and CDR2 FQNEAQ (reference sequence).

This clone came up a few times. V is TRBV7-6 and J is TRBJ2-2, with 10 bases aligning to TRBD1. The trim removed 1 base at V and 4 bases at J, leaving 6 bases unmatched. Germline CDR1 reads SGHVS; CDR2 reads FNYEAQ. CDR3 size: 17 residues. CDR3 in DNA: TGTGCCAGCAGCTTAGTGGGACAGGGGTCTAGCACCGGGGAGCTGTTTTTT. It yields the protein CASSLVGQGSSTGELFF. The variable domain in full, with the rest retrieved from reference TRBV7-6 and TRBJ2-2, is GAGVSQSPRYKVTKRGQDVALRCDPISGHVSLYWYRQALGQGPEFLTYFNYEAQQDKSGLPNDRFSAERPEGSISTLTIQRTEQRDSAMYRCASSLVGQGSSTGELFFGEGSRLTVL.

This clone was picked up a small number of times. The J gene is TRBJ2-5, the V gene TRBV7-9; D is perhaps TRBD1 (6 bases). The CDR3 runs to 17 residues. The germline CDR1 and CDR2 sequences are SEHNR and FQNEAQ (reference sequence). The V end lost 5 bases, the J end lost 5 bases, and 24 bases lay between the germline ends. CDR3 nucleotide sequence: TGTGCCAGCAGCCTCCGGTCGTTGGGCCTTCAGGGGGAGACCCAGTACTTC. This codes for CASSLRSLGLQGETQYF.

The chain is built from TRBV7-2 and TRBJ1-1; TRBD1 matches 9 bases. The CDR3 totals 15 residues. The germline V gene encodes CDR1 SGHTA and CDR2 FQGNSA. The junction had 11 bases not matched to a gene; V was cut back by 5 bases and J by 7 bases. This CDR3 reads CASSQYRGRRNEAFF. As DNA, the CDR3 is TGTGCCAGCAGCCAGTACAGGGGGCGAAGGAATGAAGCTTTCTTT.

The chain combines TRBV10-3 with TRBJ2-5; no clear D. Germline CDR1 ENHRY, CDR2 SYGVKD. This CDR3 is 14 amino acids long. The germline V and J ends were trimmed by 6 bases and 0 bases, with 11 bases remaining between them. In nucleotides, the CDR3 is TGTGCCATCAGACTCTCCATCCACCAAGAGACCCAGTACTTC. Its translation: CAIRLSIHQETQYF.

The chain couples TRBV27 to TRBJ1-2; maybe TRBD1 (6 bases). Germline-derived CDR1 and CDR2 are MNHEY and SMNVEV (reference sequence). The CDR3 extends over 16 amino acids. V was trimmed by 6 bases and J by 4 bases, leaving 21 bases between them. The CDR3 reads CASSLLPGGGGYGYTF. CDR3 DNA sequence: TGTGCCAGCAGCCTCCTTCCGGGAGGGGGTGGCTATGGCTACACCTTC.

The chain has TRBV7-3 and TRBJ2-3; D perhaps matches TRBD1 (6 bases). The CDR3 contains 15 residues. Trimming removed 5 bases from V and 2 bases from J, with 14 bases in between. Germline V gives CDR1 SGHTA, CDR2 FQGTGA. The CDR3: CASSPGTFSTDTQYF. For the CDR3, the DNA is TGTGCCAGCAGCCCAGGGACATTTTCCACAGATACGCAGTATTTT.

The rearrangement uses TRBV6-1 and TRBJ2-7; D is perhaps TRBD1 (6 bases). Between the trimmed V and J ends, which lost 2 bases and 2 bases, there was a span of 10 bases. This CDR3 is 14 amino acids long. Germline assignment: CDR1 MNHNS and CDR2 SASEGT. The CDR3 loop reads CASSERGSPYEQYF. In DNA, the CDR3 is TGTGCCAGCAGTGAAAGGGGGTCCCCCTACGAGCAGTACTTC.

The chain uses TRBV28 and TRBJ2-7; 7 bases line up with TRBD1. The length of the CDR3 is 15 residues. Germline V lookup: CDR1 MDHEN, CDR2 SYDVKM. V shed 6 bases and J 0 bases; nucleotides not matched to a gene: 8. The CDR3 sequence: CASRARQGSSYEQYF. CDR3 coding DNA: TGTGCCAGCAGAGCGAGACAGGGTAGCTCCTACGAGCAGTACTTC.

The chain carries TRBV5-3 and TRBJ1-5; 8 bases match TRBD1. TRBV5-3 is identified as an open reading frame with a role that is uncertain. V lost 4 bases, J lost 4 bases, and 16 bases stayed unmatched. The CDR3 is 18 amino acids. The CDR3 is CARSGAGQGPRGNQPQHF. In DNA, the CDR3 is TGTGCCAGAAGCGGGGCCGGACAGGGTCCGAGGGGAAATCAGCCCCAGCATTTT.

V and J are TRBV19 and TRBJ2-1; D is uncertain. Trimming left V 1 base short and J 5 bases short, with 9 bases between. The CDR3 length is 14 residues. In germline, CDR1 is LNHDA, CDR2 SQIVND (reference sequence). The CDR3: CASSIVAGNNEQFF. CDR3 DNA sequence: TGTGCCAGTAGTATAGTGGCAGGAAACAATGAGCAGTTCTTC.

The gene calls are TRBV27 and TRBJ1-6; tentatively, D is TRBD1 (5 bases). Trimming removed 6 bases from V and 6 bases from J, with 12 bases in between. This CDR3 region has 14 residues. Per germline, CDR1 MNHEY and CDR2 SMNVEV (reference sequence). CDR3 loop: CASSQGLINSPLHF. CDR3 DNA: TGTGCCAGCAGCCAGGGACTGATTAATTCACCCCTCCACTTT.

A few counts support this clone. J is TRBJ1-2 and V is TRBV30; 7 nucleotides align to TRBD1. The trim removed 5 bases at V and 3 bases at J, leaving 6 bases unmatched. CDR1 is GTSNPN and CDR2 is SVGIG in the germline V gene (reference sequence). This CDR3 spans 13 amino acids. The CDR3, as DNA: TGTGCCTGGGAACAGGGGAGTCACTATGGCTACACCTTC. Translating gives CAWEQGSHYGYTF.

The chain employs TRBV4-2 and TRBJ2-5, with 10 positions matching TRBD1. Unmatched junction bases numbered 8, after V lost 3 bases and J lost 4 bases. This CDR3 region has 16 residues. Germline CDR1 LGHNA, CDR2 YNFKEQ. This CDR3 is CASSHVHRDRGETQYF. The CDR3 DNA is TGTGCCAGCAGCCACGTACACCGGGACAGGGGAGAGACCCAGTACTTC.

This clone showed up just a few times. The V gene is TRBV6-5, the J gene TRBJ1-1; tentative D call: TRBD1 (5 bases). The V end lost 0 bases, the J end lost 5 bases, and 13 bases lay between the germline ends. The CDR3 consists of 15 residues. CDR1 is MNHEY and CDR2 is SVGAGI in the germline V gene. The CDR3 protein is CASSYSPRKGTEAFF. In DNA, the CDR3 is TGTGCCAGCAGTTACTCCCCGAGGAAGGGGACTGAAGCTTTCTTT.

This clone was detected only a few times. The chain has TRBV18 and TRBJ2-1, with 9 bases aligning to TRBD2. J was trimmed by 6 bases and V by 2 bases; bases with no gene match: 8. The CDR3 extends over 16 amino acids. Germline V gene sequence: CDR1 KGHSH, CDR2 LQKENI. The CDR3, as DNA: TGTGCCAGCTCACCAGCGGCTAGCGGGGTTCTCAATGAGCAGTTCTTC. Residues: CASSPAASGVLNEQFF.

The chain joins TRBV2 to TRBJ1-2; unclear D gene. Germline CDR1 reads SNHLY; CDR2 reads FYNNEI. Trimming took off 7 bases at V and 7 bases at J, with 13 bases between the two ends. This CDR3 is 12 amino acids long. The CDR3 DNA sequence: TGTGCCAGCAACCAGCGATCGAGTGGCTACACCTTC. Translating gives CASNQRSSGYTF.

The chain links TRBV4-1 to TRBJ2-3, with unresolved D. Germline CDR1 reads MGHRA; CDR2 reads YSYEKL. V lost 5 bases, J lost 1 base, and 10 bases lay in between. This CDR3 is 14 amino acids long. Here the CDR3 reads CASSESTRTDTQYF. In nucleotides, the CDR3 is TGCGCCAGCAGCGAATCGACTCGCACAGATACGCAGTATTTT.

CDR3 sequence: CASSLGPAVSQPQHF. The CDR3 DNA reads as TGTGCCAGCAGCTTGGGGCCGGCGGTGAGTCAGCCCCAGCATTTT. The chain links TRBV5-5 to TRBJ1-5; D unclear. From germline, CDR1 is SGHKS and CDR2 YYEKEE (reference sequence). Trimming took 0 bases from V and 6 from J, leaving 13 bases between them. CDR3 length: 15 residues.

The rearrangement uses TRBV27 and TRBJ1-1; TRBD1 matches at 9 bases. With 0 bases clipped from V and 5 bases from J, the junction kept 7 bases outside the gene matches. The CDR3 sequence is 16 residues long. CDR1 and CDR2 from the germline V gene are MNHEY and SMNVEV (reference sequence). The CDR3 DNA follows: TGTGCCAGCAGTTTATCGGGGGGGACAGGGTATACTGAAGCTTTCTTT. Its translation: CASSLSGGTGYTEAFF.

J is TRBJ1-5 and V is TRBV4-1; D is undetermined. V lost 2 bases, J lost 3 bases, and 5 bases lay in between. The CDR3 is 13 amino acids. Germline CDR1 and CDR2: MGHRA and YSYEKL. The CDR3 coding sequence is TGCGCCAGCAGCCAATCCCTCAATCAGCCCCAGCATTTT. Its translation is CASSQSLNQPQHF.

This clone was picked up one time. This sequence joins TRBV9 and TRBJ2-7, with 9 bases fitting TRBD2. Germline V CDR1 and CDR2: SGDLS, YYNGEE. The CDR3 contains 15 residues. Trimming removed 0 bases from V and 3 bases from J; junction bases left unmatched: 4. The CDR3: CASSVAGGGVYEQYF. As DNA, the CDR3 is TGTGCCAGCAGCGTAGCTGGCGGGGGGGTCTACGAGCAGTACTTC.

The genes are TRBV9 and TRBJ1-1, with TRBD1 matching over 7 bases. The V and J ends lost 0 bases and 3 bases, in that order; junction bases with no gene match: 5. Germline lookup yields CDR1 SGDLS and CDR2 YYNGEE. CDR3 length: 15 amino acids. This chain's CDR3 is CASSVGDRFYTEAFF. The CDR3, as DNA: TGTGCCAGCAGCGTAGGGGACAGATTTTACACTGAAGCTTTCTTT.

This clone occurred a few times. CDR3 nucleotides: TGTGCCAGCAAACTGGACAGCAATTCACCCCTCCACTTT. Residues: CASKLDSNSPLHF. The J gene is TRBJ1-6, the V gene TRBV6-6; maybe TRBD1 (6 bases). CDR1 is MNHNY, CDR2 SVGAGI, per germline (reference sequence). Trimming removed 7 bases from V and 7 bases from J, with 11 bases in between. The CDR3 runs 13 residues.

This clone was found a few times. This chain joins TRBV28 and TRBJ1-2, with unresolved D. The V end was cut by 4 bases, the J end by 7 bases, with 19 bases between. This CDR3 spans 15 amino acids. Germline V lookup: CDR1 MDHEN, CDR2 SYDVKM. The CDR3 here is CASSSSAGGGGGYTF. The CDR3 DNA follows: TGTGCCAGCAGTTCATCGGCAGGCGGAGGAGGTGGCTACACCTTC.

This chain connects TRBV5-1 to TRBJ2-7, with D hard to call. This CDR3 comprises 12 residues. CDR1 is SGHRS and CDR2 is YFSETQ in the germline V gene. Between the trimmed V and J ends, which lost 4 bases and 3 bases, there was a span of 8 bases. The CDR3 nucleotides read TGCGCCAGCAGCGTGGACGGCTACGAGCAGTACTTC. Protein sequence: CASSVDGYEQYF.

CDR3 loop: CASSDLTGTSGSRRETQYF. CDR3 bases: TGTGCCAGCTCGGATTTAACCGGGACTAGCGGCTCCCGGAGGGAGACCCAGTACTTC. The rearrangement joins TRBV18 to TRBJ2-5; 11 nucleotides agree with TRBD2. With 6 bases clipped from V and 5 bases from J, the junction kept 20 bases outside the gene matches. Looked up from germline, CDR1 is KGHSH and CDR2 is LQKENI. The CDR3 length is 19 residues.

The chain carries TRBV7-8 and TRBJ1-1; 7 nucleotides match TRBD1. The trim removed 5 bases at V and 6 bases at J, leaving 6 bases unmatched. Looked up from germline, CDR1 is SGHVS and CDR2 is FQNEAQ. The CDR3 runs 13 residues. This chain's CDR3 is CASSPLQGPEAFF. The CDR3 DNA is TGTGCCAGCAGCCCTTTACAGGGGCCTGAAGCTTTCTTT.

The gene calls are TRBV4-1 and TRBJ1-1; 7 positions agree with TRBD1. V trimming: 4 bases; J trimming: 1 base; junction bases outside the gene matches: 3. Germline V gives CDR1 MGHRA, CDR2 YSYEKL. The CDR3 covers 14 residues. CDR3 nucleotides: TGCGCCAGCAGCCCCTGGACAGGGAACACTGAAGCTTTCTTT. Amino acids: CASSPWTGNTEAFF.

This sequence joins TRBV6-5 and TRBJ2-7; tentatively, D is TRBD1 (6 bases). The CDR3 spans 14 residues. V was cut by 0 bases and J by 4 bases, with 10 bases left in between. Germline assignment: CDR1 MNHEY and CDR2 SVGAGI. CDR3 loop: CASSYSQGRYEQYF. The CDR3 bases are TGTGCCAGCAGTTACTCACAGGGAAGGTACGAGCAGTACTTC.

The chain joins TRBV19 to TRBJ1-1, with D maybe TRBD1 (5 bases). The V end was cut by 10 bases, the J end by 0 bases, with 15 bases between. In germline, CDR1 is LNHDA, CDR2 SQIVND (reference sequence). This CDR3 has 14 amino acids. The CDR3 sequence is CATTDRPMNTEAFF. The CDR3 nucleotides read TGTGCCACCACCGACAGACCCATGAACACTGAAGCTTTCTTT.

This clone has a handful of counts. The rearrangement uses TRBV5-1 and TRBJ1-3, with D maybe TRBD1 (5 bases). V was pared by 3 bases and J by 0 bases, with 10 bases between. Germline V gene lookup returns CDR1 SGHRS and CDR2 YFSETQ. The CDR3 covers 15 residues. The CDR3 is CASSYDRSSGNTIYF. The DNA for the CDR3 is TGCGCCAGCAGCTATGACAGAAGCTCTGGAAACACCATATATTTT.